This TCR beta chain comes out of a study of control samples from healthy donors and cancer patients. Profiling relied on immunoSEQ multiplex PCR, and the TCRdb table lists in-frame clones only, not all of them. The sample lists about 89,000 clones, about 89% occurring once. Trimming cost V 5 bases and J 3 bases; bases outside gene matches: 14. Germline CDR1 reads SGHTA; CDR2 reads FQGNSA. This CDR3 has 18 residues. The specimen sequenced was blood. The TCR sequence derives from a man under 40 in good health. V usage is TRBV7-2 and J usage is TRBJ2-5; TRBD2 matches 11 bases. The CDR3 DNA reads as TGTGCCAGCAGCCCGAGGTCCCCAAGACTAGCGGGGAAAGAGACCCAGTACTTC. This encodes CASSPRSPRLAGKETQYF.